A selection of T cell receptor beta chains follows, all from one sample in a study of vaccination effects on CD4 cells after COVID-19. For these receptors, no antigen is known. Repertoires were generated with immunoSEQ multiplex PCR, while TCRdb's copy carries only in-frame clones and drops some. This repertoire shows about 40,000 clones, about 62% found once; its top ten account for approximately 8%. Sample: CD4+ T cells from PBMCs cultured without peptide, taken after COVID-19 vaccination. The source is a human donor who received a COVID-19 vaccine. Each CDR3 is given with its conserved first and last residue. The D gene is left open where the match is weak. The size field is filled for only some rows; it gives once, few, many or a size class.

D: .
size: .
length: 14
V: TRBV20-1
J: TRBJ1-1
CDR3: CSASIAGRNTEAFF
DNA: TGCAGTGCTAGTATAGCAGGGAGGAACACTGAAGCTTTCTTT

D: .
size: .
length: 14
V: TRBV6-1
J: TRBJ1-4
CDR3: CASSDGGVDKKLFF
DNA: TGTGCCAGCAGTGACGGAGGGGTGGATAAAAAACTGTTTTTT

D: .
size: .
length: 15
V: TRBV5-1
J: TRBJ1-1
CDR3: CASNTPPDSNTEAFF
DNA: TGCGCCAGCAATACACCCCCTGACAGCAACACTGAAGCTTTCTTT

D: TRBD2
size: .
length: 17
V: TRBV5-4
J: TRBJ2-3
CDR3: CASSPSTSGSSTDTQYF
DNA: TGTGCCAGCAGCCCGTCGACTAGCGGGAGTAGCACAGATACGCAGTATTTT

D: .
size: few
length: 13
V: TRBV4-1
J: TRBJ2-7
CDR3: CASSHDSTYEQYF
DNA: TGCGCCAGCAGCCACGACTCTACCTACGAGCAGTACTTC

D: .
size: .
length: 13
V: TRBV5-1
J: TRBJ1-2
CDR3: CASSLVVTGPYTF
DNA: TGCGCCAGCAGCTTGGTGGTCACCGGCCCCTACACCTTC

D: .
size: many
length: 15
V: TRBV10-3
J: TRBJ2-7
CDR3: CAISDPRGPGDEQYF
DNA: TGTGCCATCAGTGACCCCCGCGGTCCAGGGGACGAGCAGTACTTC

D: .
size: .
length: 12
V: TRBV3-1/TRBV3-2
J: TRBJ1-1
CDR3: CASSQGAGEAFF
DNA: TGTGCCAGCAGCCAAGGAGCGGGGGAGGCTTTCTTT

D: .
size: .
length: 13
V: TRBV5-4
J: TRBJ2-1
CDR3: CASSLELAGEQFF
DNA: TGTGCCAGCAGCTTGGAACTAGCAGGTGAGCAGTTCTTC

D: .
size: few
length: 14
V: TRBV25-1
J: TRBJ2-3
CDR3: CASSFGPHTDTQYF
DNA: TGTGCCAGCAGTTTCGGACCACACACAGATACGCAGTATTTT

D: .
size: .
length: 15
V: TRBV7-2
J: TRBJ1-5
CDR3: CASSLTRQGGQPQHF
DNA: TGTGCCAGCAGCTTAACCCGGCAGGGCGGGCAGCCCCAGCATTTT

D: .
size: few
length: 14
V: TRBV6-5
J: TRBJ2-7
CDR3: CASKARWSSYEQYF
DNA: TGTGCCAGCAAAGCTCGGTGGAGCTCCTACGAGCAGTACTTC

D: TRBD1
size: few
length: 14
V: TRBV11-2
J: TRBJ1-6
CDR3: CASSGTDNNSPLHF
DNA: TGTGCCAGCAGCGGGACAGATAATAATTCACCCCTCCACTTT

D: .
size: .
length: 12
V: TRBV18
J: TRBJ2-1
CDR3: CASSPEYNEQFF
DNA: TGTGCCAGCTCACCCGAGTACAATGAGCAGTTCTTC

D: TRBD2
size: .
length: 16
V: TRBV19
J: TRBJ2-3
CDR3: CASSYRPGLVSDTQYF
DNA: TGTGCCAGTAGTTATAGACCGGGACTAGTATCAGATACGCAGTATTTT

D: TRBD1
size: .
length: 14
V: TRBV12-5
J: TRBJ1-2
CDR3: CASGLARTGYGYTF
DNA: TGTGCTAGTGGTTTGGCGCGGACAGGCTATGGCTACACCTTC

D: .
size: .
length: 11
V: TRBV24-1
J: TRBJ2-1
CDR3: CATSSKNEQFF
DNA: TGTGCCACCAGCTCCAAGAATGAGCAGTTCTTC

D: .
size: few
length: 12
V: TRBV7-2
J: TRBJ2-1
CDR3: CASSTRRGEQFF
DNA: TGTGCCAGCAGCACTAGAAGGGGTGAGCAGTTCTTC

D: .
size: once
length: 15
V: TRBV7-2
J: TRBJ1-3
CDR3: CASSLGVNSGNTIYF
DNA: TGTGCCAGCAGCTTAGGGGTTAACTCTGGAAACACCATATATTTT

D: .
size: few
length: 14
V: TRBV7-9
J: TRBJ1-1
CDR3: CASSLGGARTEAFF
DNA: TGTGCCAGCAGCTTGGGGGGGGCGCGGACTGAAGCTTTCTTT

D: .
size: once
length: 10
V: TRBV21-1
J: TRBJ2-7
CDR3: CASSTRPRRW
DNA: TGTGCCAGCAGCACCCGGCCCCGACGGTGG

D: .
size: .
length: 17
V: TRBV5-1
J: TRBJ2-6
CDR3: CASSLAAGYSGANVLTF
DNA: TGCGCCAGCAGCTTGGCCGCAGGCTACTCTGGGGCCAACGTCCTGACTTTC

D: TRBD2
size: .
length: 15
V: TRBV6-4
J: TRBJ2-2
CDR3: CASSPSGGAIGELFF
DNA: TGTGCCAGCAGCCCTAGCGGGGGGGCCATCGGGGAGCTGTTTTTT

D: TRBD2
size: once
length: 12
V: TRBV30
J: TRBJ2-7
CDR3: CAWSGGAREQYF
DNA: TGTGCCTGGAGCGGGGGGGCTCGGGAGCAGTACTTC

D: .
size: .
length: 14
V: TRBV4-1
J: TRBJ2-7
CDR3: CASSPVGQPGEQYF
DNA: TGCGCCAGCAGCCCGGTTGGACAGCCCGGCGAGCAGTACTTC

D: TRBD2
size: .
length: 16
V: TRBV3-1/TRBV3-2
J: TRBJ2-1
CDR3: CASSSASGGVYNEQFF
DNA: TGTGCCAGCAGCTCAGCTAGCGGGGGTGTCTACAATGAGCAGTTCTTC

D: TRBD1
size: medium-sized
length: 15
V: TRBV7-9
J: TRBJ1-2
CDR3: CASSRSPGQGYGYTF
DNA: TGTGCCAGCAGCAGGAGCCCGGGACAGGGCTATGGCTACACCTTC

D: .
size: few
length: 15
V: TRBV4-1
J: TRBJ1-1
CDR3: CASSQVAGWGTEAFF
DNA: TGCGCCAGCAGCCAAGTCGCAGGTTGGGGCACTGAAGCTTTCTTT

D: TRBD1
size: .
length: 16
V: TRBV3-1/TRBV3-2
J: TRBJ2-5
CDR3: CASSLPPQGAGETQYF
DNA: TGTGCCAGCAGCCTACCGCCCCAGGGGGCTGGGGAGACCCAGTACTTC

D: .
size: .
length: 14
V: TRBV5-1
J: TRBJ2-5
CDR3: CASSTGTLQETQYF
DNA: TGCGCCAGCAGCACCGGGACATTACAAGAGACCCAGTACTTC

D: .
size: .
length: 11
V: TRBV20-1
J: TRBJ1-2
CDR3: CSAADIYGYTF
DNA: TGCAGTGCTGCTGACATCTATGGCTACACCTTC

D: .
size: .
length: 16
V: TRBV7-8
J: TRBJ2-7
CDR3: CASSLVDERSSYEQYF
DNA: TGTGCCAGCAGCTTAGTCGACGAACGGAGCTCCTACGAGCAGTACTTC

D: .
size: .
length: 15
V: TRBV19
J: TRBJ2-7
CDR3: CASSIETGRAYEQYF
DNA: TGTGCCAGTAGTATAGAAACAGGGAGGGCCTACGAGCAGTACTTC

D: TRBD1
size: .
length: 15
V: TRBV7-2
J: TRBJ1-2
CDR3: CASSSQDRGRYGYTF
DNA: TGTGCCAGCAGCTCTCAGGACAGGGGTAGATATGGCTACACCTTC

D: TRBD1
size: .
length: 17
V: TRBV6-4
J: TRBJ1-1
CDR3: CASSVGGQGWVNTEAFF
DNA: TGTGCCAGCAGTGTCGGTGGACAGGGTTGGGTGAACACTGAAGCTTTCTTT

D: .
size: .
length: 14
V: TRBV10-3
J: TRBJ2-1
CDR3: CAISSTGGANEQFF
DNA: TGTGCCATCAGTTCCACAGGGGGGGCGAATGAGCAGTTCTTC

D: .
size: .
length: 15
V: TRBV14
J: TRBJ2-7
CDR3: CASSQGKGWSYEQYF
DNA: TGTGCCAGCAGCCAAGGAAAGGGTTGGTCCTACGAGCAGTACTTC

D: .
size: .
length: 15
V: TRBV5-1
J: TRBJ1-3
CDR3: CASSPLGFSGNTIYF
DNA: TGCGCCAGCAGCCCACTTGGATTTTCTGGAAACACCATATATTTT

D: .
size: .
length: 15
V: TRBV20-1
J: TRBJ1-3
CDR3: CSASRGGVGGNTIYF
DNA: TGCAGTGCTAGTCGAGGGGGAGTGGGTGGAAACACCATATATTTT

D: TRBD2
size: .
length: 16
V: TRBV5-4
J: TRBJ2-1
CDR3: CASSLGLAGEYNEQFF
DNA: TGTGCCAGCAGCTTGGGTCTAGCGGGGGAGTACAATGAGCAGTTCTTC

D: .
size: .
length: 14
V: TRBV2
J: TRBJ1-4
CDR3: CASSDRDVGEKLFF
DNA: TGTGCCAGCAGTGACAGGGACGTTGGTGAAAAACTGTTTTTT

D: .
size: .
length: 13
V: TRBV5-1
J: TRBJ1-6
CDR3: CASSLAFNSPLHF
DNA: TGCGCCAGCAGCTTGGCGTTTAATTCACCCCTCCACTTT

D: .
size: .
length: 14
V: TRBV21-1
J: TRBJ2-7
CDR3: CASSKFAGVREQYF
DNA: TGTGCCAGCAGCAAATTTGCGGGAGTCCGTGAGCAGTACTTC

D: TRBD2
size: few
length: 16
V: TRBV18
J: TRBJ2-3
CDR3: CASSPIGLAEGNTQYF
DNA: TGTGCCAGCTCACCTATAGGACTAGCTGAAGGGAATACGCAGTATTTT

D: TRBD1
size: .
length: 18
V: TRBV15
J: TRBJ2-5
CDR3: CATSRQYLGGQAQETQYF
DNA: TGTGCCACCAGCAGGCAATACTTAGGGGGACAGGCCCAAGAGACCCAGTACTTC

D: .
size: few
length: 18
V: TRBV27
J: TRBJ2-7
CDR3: CASRLPRAGQPSSYEQYF
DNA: TGTGCCAGCAGATTACCCAGGGCGGGACAGCCAAGCTCCTACGAGCAGTACTTC

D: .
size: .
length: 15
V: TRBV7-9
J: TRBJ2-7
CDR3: CASSLGDRYSYEQYF
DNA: TGTGCCAGCAGCTTAGGAGACAGGTACTCCTACGAGCAGTACTTC

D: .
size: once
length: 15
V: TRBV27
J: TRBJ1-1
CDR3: CASSLYVTFGTEAFF
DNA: TGTGCCAGCAGTTTATATGTTACCTTCGGGACTGAAGCTTTCTTT

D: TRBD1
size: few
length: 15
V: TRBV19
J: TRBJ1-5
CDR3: CASKVGTGYNQPQHF
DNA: TGTGCCAGTAAGGTCGGGACAGGCTACAATCAGCCCCAGCATTTT

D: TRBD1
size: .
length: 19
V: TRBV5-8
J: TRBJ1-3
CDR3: CASSLGPGQGALGGNTIYF
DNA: TGTGCCAGCAGCTTGGGACCGGGACAGGGAGCTCTTGGCGGAAACACCATATATTTT

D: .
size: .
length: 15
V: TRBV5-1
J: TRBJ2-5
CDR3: CASSKFPGNQETQYF
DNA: TGCGCCAGCAGCAAATTTCCAGGGAACCAAGAGACCCAGTACTTC

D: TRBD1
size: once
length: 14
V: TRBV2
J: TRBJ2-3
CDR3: CASKSDRFTDTQYF
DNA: TGTGCCAGCAAATCGGACAGGTTCACAGATACGCAGTATTTT

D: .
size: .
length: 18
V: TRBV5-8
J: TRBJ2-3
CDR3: CASSLVYALHTSTDTQYF
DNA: TGTGCCAGCAGCTTGGTGTATGCGCTACACACTAGCACAGATACGCAGTATTTT

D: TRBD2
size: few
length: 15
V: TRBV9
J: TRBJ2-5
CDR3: CASSVGSGRGETQYF
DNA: TGTGCCAGCAGCGTAGGATCCGGGAGGGGAGAGACCCAGTACTTC

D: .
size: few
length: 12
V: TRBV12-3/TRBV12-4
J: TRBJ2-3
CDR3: CASRFSTDTQYF
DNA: TGTGCCAGCCGATTTAGCACAGATACGCAGTATTTT